This T cell receptor beta chain was sequenced for a study of beta chain features in type 1 diabetes (dated by TCRdb to between 2018 and 2020). With regard to the full study: Mean age, gender distribution, total cell number and subset yield were not different between patients and healthy donors. A total of roughly 100 million sorted cells were examined across all samples, and the number of cells per subset was strongly correlated with RNA yield. The study compared the TCRB repertoires of sorted circulating CD4+ T cell subsets in recently diagnosed type 1 diabetes patients with those in matched healthy donors. Whereas all 30 or so donors provided naive and central memory subsets, regulatory and stem cell-like memory subsets were isolated from just 8 patients and roughly 8 healthy donors.

Overall study results and their limits: PCR might favor shorter templates, but patient and control samples were amplified and corrected together, so any skew would affect both groups equally. Naive, central memory and regulatory TCRB repertoires appeared to be more similar among patients than among healthy donors. Because small numbers of individuals were included in the HLA sub-analyses, any influence of HLA type on TCRB rearrangement was left unresolved. Because cDNA was sequenced instead of genomic DNA, activated cells with high expression could be over-represented, although the groups did not differ in activation or CD3 levels. Type 1 diabetes patients showed a moderate but significant shortening of TCRB CDR3 length in all four CD4+ subsets. Patients with type 1 diabetes made fewer insertions and deleted more nucleotides at VDJ recombination sites, implying thymic rearrangement abnormalities.

The High Capacity cDNA Reverse Transcription Kit was used to reverse transcribe all of the isolated RNA, meaning that expressed TCRB transcripts were what got sequenced. Naive, central memory and regulatory T cell samples underwent deep immunoSEQ sequencing, averaging about 3.57 million total reads per sample. After sorted cells were lysed in RLT buffer, RNA was extracted with DNase-treated RNeasy Micro or Mini kits, with the choice depending on cell number. To prevent cross-contamination, each cell subset was processed individually, whereas patient and healthy donor samples were processed jointly. The immunoSEQ multiplex PCR was used to amplify TCRB sequences from cDNA, generating 87-bp fragments that spanned the CDR3 region. Amplicons were sequenced on the Illumina HiSeq platform. Per the source publication's procedure: PCR bias was computationally corrected using synthetic template baselines, reads within Hamming distance 2 were collapsed, and singletons that could not be merged were discarded. Reads were aligned against IMGT to assign V, D and J genes, CDR3 length and insertions or deletions at six rearrangement sites. Within each subset, clonotype counts were normalized to sorted cell number, after which true diversity and Gini coefficients were computed with the tcR R package. The overlap coefficient, calculated on TCRB nucleotide sequences, was used to quantify repertoire sharing. In TCRdb, the immuneACCESS table is reduced to in-frame sequences with V and J assigned. These tables do not hold every clone; where another copy was compared, an unresolved V gene accounts for under half, and the others remain unexplained. From that table come the V and J calls and clone size; the DNA was used to work out D and trimming. This sample is represented by about 160,000 clones; around 7.8% of them were singletons. Of the sample, roughly 0.97% falls within the top ten clones.

From each donor, a single peripheral blood sample of 90 to 150 mL on average was drawn into heparinised tubes. A BD FACSAria II was used to sort naive, central memory, regulatory and stem cell-like memory CD4+ T cells with a panel that included CD45RO, CCR7, CD25, CD127, CD95 and CD27. A purity above 95% was achieved for all sorted populations. PBMCs were isolated right away by Lymphoprep density gradient centrifugation and were stained directly, without culture. To minimize batch effects, samples were stained and sorted in pairs, one healthy donor with one patient per experiment. The CDR3 measures 14 amino acids from cysteine to phenylalanine. Only the CDR3 portion is preserved as DNA: 42 bases, with reading frame beginning at the first base. V is pruned by 6 bases and J by 5 bases, leaving 6 bases of the junction without a gene match. As encoded in the germline V gene, CDR1 is KGHSH while CDR2 is LQKENI.

The sample holds a few counts of this clone. The antigen it binds to is not known. Base qualities are not recorded, but no much larger clone differs from it by a single base. The TCR originated in a woman between 40 and 55 years old with type 1 diabetes. The chain is encoded by TRBV18 joined to TRBJ2-3; 9 middle bases align to TRBD1. The specimen sequenced was central memory CD4+ T cells from blood. The CDR3 protein: CASSPGQGIDTQYF. In nucleotides, the sequence is TGTGCCAGCTCGCCCGGACAGGGGATAGATACGCAGTATTTT. Reference TRBV18 and TRBJ2-3 genes cover what lies past the CDR3, so the full variable domain is NAGVMQNPRHLVRRRGQEARLRCSPMKGHSHVYWYRQLPEEGLKFMVYLQKENIIDESGMPKERFSAEFPKEGPSILRIQQVVRGDSAAYFCASSPGQGIDTQYFGPGTRLTVL.